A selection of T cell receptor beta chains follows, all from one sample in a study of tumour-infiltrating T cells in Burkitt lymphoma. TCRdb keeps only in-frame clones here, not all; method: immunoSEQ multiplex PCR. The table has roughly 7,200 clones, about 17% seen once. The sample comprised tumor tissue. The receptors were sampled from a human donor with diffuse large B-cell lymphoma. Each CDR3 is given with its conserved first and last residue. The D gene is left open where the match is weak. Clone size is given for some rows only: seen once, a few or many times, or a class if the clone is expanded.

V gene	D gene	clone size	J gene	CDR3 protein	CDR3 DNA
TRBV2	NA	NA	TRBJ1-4	CASSEQGWKLFF	TGTGCCAGCAGTGAGCAGGGGTGGAAACTGTTTTTT
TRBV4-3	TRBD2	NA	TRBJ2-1	CASSQLLAAYSYNEQFF	TGCGCCAGCAGCCAACTACTAGCGGCATACTCCTACAATGAGCAGTTCTTC
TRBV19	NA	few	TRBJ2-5	CASSIGRDGAQETQYF	TGTGCCAGTAGTATAGGCCGAGACGGCGCTCAAGAGACCCAGTACTTC
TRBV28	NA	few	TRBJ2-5	CASSFRAGSRETQYF	TGTGCCAGCAGTTTCAGAGCGGGCAGCCGTGAGACCCAGTACTTC
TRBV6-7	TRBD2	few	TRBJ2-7	CASMTSGSCYEQYF	TGTGCCAGCATGACTAGCGGGAGTTGTTACGAGCAGTACTTC
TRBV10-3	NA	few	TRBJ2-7	CAISESAGNSYEQYF	TGTGCCATCAGTGAGTCGGCAGGGAATTCCTACGAGCAGTACTTC
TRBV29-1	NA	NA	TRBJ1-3	CSVVQTIGNTIYF	TGCAGCGTCGTGCAGACTATTGGAAACACCATATATTTT
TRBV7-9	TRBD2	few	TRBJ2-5	CASSLGGLAGVETQYF	TGTGCCAGCAGCTTAGGGGGTTTAGCGGGAGTAGAGACCCAGTACTTC
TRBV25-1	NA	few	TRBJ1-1	CASSEMSEAFF	TGTGCCAGCAGTGAAATGAGTGAAGCTTTCTTT
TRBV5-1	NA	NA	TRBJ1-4	CASSSRGNSEKLFF	TGCGCCAGCAGCTCTAGGGGGAATAGTGAAAAACTGTTTTTT
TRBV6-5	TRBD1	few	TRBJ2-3	CASRLTGINTDTQYF	TGTGCCAGCAGACTGACAGGGATCAACACAGATACGCAGTATTTT
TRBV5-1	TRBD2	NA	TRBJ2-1	CASSLDLAGGREDEQFF	TGCGCCAGCAGCTTGGATCTGGCGGGAGGTCGAGAGGATGAGCAGTTCTTC
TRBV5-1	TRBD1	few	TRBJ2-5	CASSSGTGGGAQETQYF	TGCGCCAGCAGCTCAGGGACAGGGGGAGGAGCCCAAGAGACCCAGTACTTC
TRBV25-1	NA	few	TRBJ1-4	CASNQYEHEKLFF	TGTGCCAGCAATCAATACGAGCATGAAAAACTGTTTTTT
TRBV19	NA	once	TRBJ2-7	CASSIDSYEQYF	TGTGCCAGTAGCATCGACAGCTACGAGCAGTACTTC
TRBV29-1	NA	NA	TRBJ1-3	CSVEFGSGNTIYF	TGCAGCGTTGAATTCGGTTCTGGAAACACCATATATTTT
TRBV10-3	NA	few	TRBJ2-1	CAISESARGRNEQFF	TGTGCCATCAGTGAGTCTGCCAGGGGAAGGAATGAGCAGTTCTTC
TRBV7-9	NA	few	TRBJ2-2	CASSYLTGELFF	TGTGCCAGCAGCTATTTAACCGGGGAGCTGTTTTTT
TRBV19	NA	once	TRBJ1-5	CASCPQGTSNQPQHF	TGTGCCAGTTGCCCCCAGGGGACAAGCAATCAGCCCCAGCATTTT
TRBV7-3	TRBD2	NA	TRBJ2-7	CASSLQAGGPMGEQYF	TGTGCCAGCAGCCTACAAGCGGGAGGGCCGATGGGGGAGCAGTACTTC
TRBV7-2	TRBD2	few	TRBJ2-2	CASSLMVAGYTGELFF	TGTGCCAGCAGCTTAATGGTAGCGGGATACACCGGGGAGCTGTTTTTT
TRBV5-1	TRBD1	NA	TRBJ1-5	CASSEGQRNQPQHF	TGCGCCAGCAGCGAGGGACAGAGGAATCAGCCCCAGCATTTT
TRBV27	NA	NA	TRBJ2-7	CASRGEGNLVREQYF	TGTGCCAGCAGGGGTGAGGGGAACTTGGTGCGCGAGCAGTACTTC
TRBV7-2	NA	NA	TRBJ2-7	CASSLGRGSYEQYF	TGTGCCAGCAGCTTAGGTCGCGGCTCCTACGAGCAGTACTTC
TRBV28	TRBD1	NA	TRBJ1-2	CASSRTGGGGYGYTF	TGTGCCAGCAGCAGAACAGGGGGCGGTGGCTATGGCTACACCTTC
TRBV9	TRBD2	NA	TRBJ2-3	CASSVATGEGPADTQYF	TGTGCCAGCAGCGTAGCTACGGGGGAGGGACCCGCAGATACGCAGTATTTT
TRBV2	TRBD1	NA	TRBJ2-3	CASSHRGPSTDTQYF	TGTGCCAGCTCCCACAGGGGGCCCAGCACAGATACGCAGTATTTT
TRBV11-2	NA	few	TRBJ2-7	CASSLVGYEQYF	TGTGCCAGCAGCTTAGTGGGTTACGAGCAGTACTTC
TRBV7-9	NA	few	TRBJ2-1	CASSLARVPYNEQFF	TGTGCCAGCAGCTTAGCCAGGGTGCCCTACAATGAGCAGTTCTTC
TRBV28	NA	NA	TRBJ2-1	CASSLSRTGRYEQFF	TGTGCCAGCAGTTTATCTAGAACGGGTCGGTATGAGCAGTTCTTC
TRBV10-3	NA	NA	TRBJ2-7	CAISYPPSSGRGPYEQYF	TGTGCCATCAGCTACCCCCCCTCATCCGGGCGCGGCCCCTACGAGCAGTACTTC
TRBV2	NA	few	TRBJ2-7	CASGGQGYEQYF	TGTGCCAGTGGAGGTCAGGGGTACGAGCAGTACTTC
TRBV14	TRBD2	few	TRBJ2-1	CASSQDRGVSYNEQFF	TGTGCCAGCAGCCAAGATCGGGGGGTGTCCTACAATGAGCAGTTCTTC
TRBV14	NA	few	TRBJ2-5	CASSPFGGGGTQYF	TGTGCCAGCAGCCCCTTCGGGGGCGGGGGGACCCAGTACTTC
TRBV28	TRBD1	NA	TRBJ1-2	CASIPGQGYGYTF	TGTGCCAGCATTCCGGGACAGGGCTATGGCTACACCTTC
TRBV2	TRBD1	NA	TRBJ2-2	CASSERGPNTGELFF	TGTGCCAGCAGTGAGAGGGGGCCCAACACCGGGGAGCTGTTTTTT
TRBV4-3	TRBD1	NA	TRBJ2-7	CASSQATGAYEQYF	TGCGCCAGCAGCCAAGCGACAGGGGCCTACGAGCAGTACTTC
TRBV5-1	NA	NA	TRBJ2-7	CASSFLPGDLRYEQYF	TGCGCCAGCAGCTTTCTTCCCGGGGATCTTCGCTACGAGCAGTACTTC
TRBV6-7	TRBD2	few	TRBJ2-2	CASSQLAENTGELFF	TGTGCCAGCAGTCAACTAGCGGAGAACACCGGGGAGCTGTTTTTT
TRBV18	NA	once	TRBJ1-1	CASSRGYGTEAFF	TGTGCCAGCTCGCGAGGGTATGGCACTGAAGCTTTCTTT
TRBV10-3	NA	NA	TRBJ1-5	CAISDNSNQPQHF	TGTGCCATCAGTGACAACAGCAATCAGCCCCAGCATTTT
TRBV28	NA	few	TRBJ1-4	CASRGGLEKLFF	TGTGCCAGCAGGGGGGGGCTTGAAAAACTGTTTTTT
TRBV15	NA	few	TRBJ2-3	CATSTAPTDTQYF	TGTGCCACCAGCACGGCGCCGACAGATACGCAGTATTTT
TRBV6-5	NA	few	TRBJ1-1	CASSRTEMNTEAFF	TGTGCCAGCAGTCGGACGGAGATGAACACTGAAGCTTTCTTT
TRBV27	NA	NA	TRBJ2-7	CASSQLGSFDEQYF	TGTGCCAGCAGTCAACTAGGGAGTTTCGACGAGCAGTACTTC
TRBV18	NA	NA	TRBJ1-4	CASSPPVAGGEKLFF	TGTGCCAGCTCACCACCGGTGGCAGGCGGAGAAAAACTGTTTTTT
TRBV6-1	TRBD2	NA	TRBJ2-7	CASSEGTSGRGYEQYF	TGTGCCAGCAGCGAAGGGACTAGCGGGAGAGGATACGAGCAGTACTTC
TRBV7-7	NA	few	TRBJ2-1	CASSLDRNNEQFF	TGTGCTAGCAGCTTAGACCGTAACAATGAGCAGTTCTTC
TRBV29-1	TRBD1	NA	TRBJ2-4	CSVHQDRVGIQYF	TGCAGCGTTCATCAAGACAGGGTCGGCATTCAGTACTTC
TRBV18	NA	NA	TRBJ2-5	CASSAQETQYF	TGTGCCAGCTCAGCACAAGAGACCCAGTACTTC
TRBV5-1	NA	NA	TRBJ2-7	CASSLGTPYEQYF	TGCGCCAGCAGCTTGGGGACACCTTACGAGCAGTACTTC
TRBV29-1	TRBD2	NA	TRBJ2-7	CSVRLADTYEQYF	TGCAGCGTTAGACTAGCAGACACTTACGAGCAGTACTTC
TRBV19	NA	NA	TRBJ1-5	CASNPGHGQPQHF	TGTGCCAGCAACCCGGGGCACGGTCAGCCCCAGCATTTT
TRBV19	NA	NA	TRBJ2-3	CASSGRGRATDTQYF	TGTGCCAGTAGCGGAAGGGGCAGGGCGACAGATACGCAGTATTTT